A single sample gave rise to the 25 T cell receptor beta chains below, sequenced in a study of T cells after yellow fever vaccination. TCRdb re-called the 5' RACE reads with MiXCR, one entry per CDR3 protein. Among around 120,000 distinct CDR3 sequences, about 6.8% were seen once, and the ten largest hold around 2.6%. Here the sequenced sample was CD4+ T cells sorted from PBMCs, taken 45 days after the first yellow fever vaccination. The origin of the receptors is a man aged 18 to 35 who received the YFV17D yellow fever vaccine.

This clonotype was recorded many times. This chain uses TRBV11-2 with TRBJ2-7; D remains unclear. Looked up from germline, CDR1 is SGHAT and CDR2 is FQNNGV. The CDR3 contains 12 residues. Deletions cut 5 bases from V and 6 bases from J, with 11 bases between. CDR3 DNA sequence: TGTGCCAGCAGCATACTCCGAGCCGAGCAGTACTTC. This translates into CASSILRAEQYF.

In this sample, this clonotype turned up many times. The CDR3 loop is CASSILGGAGSYNEQFF. The CDR3 coding sequence is TGTGCCAGTAGTATATTAGGAGGGGCCGGCTCCTACAATGAGCAGTTCTTC. The chain links TRBV19 to TRBJ2-1, with D possibly matching TRBD2 (6 bases). The CDR3 has 17 amino acids. Germline values: CDR1 LNHDA, CDR2 SQIVND (reference sequence). The V end was cut by 2 bases, the J end by 0 bases, with 14 bases between.

This sequence joins TRBV20-1 and TRBJ2-5; D is perhaps TRBD2 (8 bases). This CDR3 contains 15 residues. The germline V gene has CDR1 DFQATT and CDR2 SNEGSKA (reference sequence). The V end lost 6 bases, the J end lost 7 bases, and 24 bases lay between the germline ends. The DNA for the CDR3 is TGCAGTGCGAGCCGGGGGGGACAGCACAGCCGGACCCAGTACTTC. Translation: CSASRGGQHSRTQYF.

This clonotype was recorded a few times. This chain connects TRBV28 to TRBJ2-7; D possibly uses TRBD1 or TRBD2 (7 bases each). This CDR3 comprises 16 residues. From germline, CDR1 is MDHEN and CDR2 SYDVKM. V was clipped by 5 bases and J by 0 bases, with 17 bases between them. This CDR3 reads CASSPGGGDGSYEQYV. CDR3 DNA sequence: TGTGCCAGCAGTCCAGGGGGGGGGGACGGCTCCTACGAGCAGTACGTC.

A few counts support this clonotype. The J gene is TRBJ2-2, the V gene TRBV7-3; D may be TRBD2 (5 bases). With 3 bases removed from V and 8 bases from J, the gap between germline ends came to 10 bases. Germline-derived CDR1 and CDR2 are SGHTA and FQGTGA. There are 13 residues in the CDR3. CDR3 in DNA: TGTGCCAGCAGCTTTACCGGAGGAGGGGAGCTGTTTTTT. It is translated as CASSFTGGGELFF.

This clonotype was detected a few times. The genes are TRBV28 and TRBJ2-1; D is unresolved. CDR3 size: 13 residues. The ends were cut back, 8 bases at V and 4 bases at J, with 12 bases in the middle. The germline CDR1 and CDR2 sequences are MDHEN and SYDVKM. This chain's CDR3 is CASGISGYNEQFF. For the CDR3, the DNA is TGTGCCAGCGGAATTTCAGGATACAATGAGCAGTTCTTC.

This clonotype was seen many times. The gene calls are TRBV20-1 and TRBJ2-5; possible D gene TRBD1, 6 bases. Germline V gene sequence: CDR1 DFQATT, CDR2 SNEGSKA (reference sequence). Trimming took 0 bases from V and 5 from J, leaving 13 bases between them. CDR3 length: 14 residues. The CDR3 region is CSAREGARAETQYF. The CDR3, as DNA: TGCAGTGCTAGAGAGGGGGCGAGGGCGGAGACCCAGTACTTC.

In this sample, this clonotype turned up a few times. The junction departs from the called germline gene at one end, perhaps through a read error. The rearrangement uses TRBV25-1 and TRBJ2-7, with TRBD1 matching over 8 bases. In germline, CDR1 is MGHDK, CDR2 SYGVNS. The CDR3 extends over 11 amino acids. CDR3 sequence reads: CASSNGQGFNF. CDR3 DNA: TGTGCCAGCAGTAATGGACAGGGATTCAACTTC.

This clonotype has a count of ten or more. The chain is built from TRBV27 and TRBJ2-4, with 12 bases matching TRBD2. CDR1 and CDR2 (germline): MNHEY, SMNVEV (reference sequence). Germline trimming cut 5 bases from V and 0 bases from J; bases unmatched to any gene: 8. The CDR3 has 18 amino acids. CDR3 nucleotides: TGTGCCAGCAGTAAACTAGCGGGGGGCATAATAGCCAAAAACATTCAGTACTTC. Protein sequence: CASSKLAGGIIAKNIQYF.

There are many counts of this clonotype. The V and J genes are TRBV5-5 and TRBJ1-3; no clear D. V was shortened by 2 bases and J by 0 bases, with 12 bases between the two germline ends. The CDR3 is 16 residues long. The germline gives CDR1 SGHKS, CDR2 YYEKEE (reference sequence). CDR3 in DNA: TGTGCCAGCAGCTTATCATGGGTGATCTCTGGAAACACCATATATTTT. This encodes CASSLSWVISGNTIYF.

This clonotype was counted only a few times. This chain links TRBV7-9 with TRBJ1-5; D possibly corresponds to TRBD1 (6 bases). The CDR3 sequence is 14 residues long. V lost 1 base, J lost 9 bases, and 13 bases lay in between. The V gene's germline CDR1 is SEHNR and CDR2 FQNEAQ (reference sequence). The CDR3 nucleotides read TGTGCCAGCAGCTTAGAGGGAGGGGGAGGGCCCCAGCATTTT. Protein: CASSLEGGGGPQHF.

This clonotype came up many times. J is TRBJ2-5 and V is TRBV5-1; TRBD2 aligns across 7 bases. Germline CDR1 reads SGHRS; CDR2 reads YFSETQ. V lost 0 bases and J lost 3; bases outside the gene matches: 5. This CDR3 spans 15 amino acids. The CDR3 region has the DNA TGCGCCAGCAGCTTGGAGGGTCTAGCGGAAGAGACCCAGTACTTC. Translating it yields CASSLEGLAEETQYF.

This clonotype was detected ten times or more. The chain recombines TRBV28 with TRBJ1-1, with D uncertain. V lost 4 bases and J lost 5, with 14 bases in between. Germline V lookup: CDR1 MDHEN, CDR2 SYDVKM. The CDR3 has 14 residues. For the CDR3, the DNA is TGTGCCAGCAGTTATCCGACAAGGAGGACTGAAGCTTTCTTT. The encoded protein is CASSYPTRRTEAFF.

This clonotype was observed many times. The chain employs TRBV4-3 and TRBJ1-5; D ambiguous. Trimming shortened V by 0 bases and J by 6 bases, and 3 bases separated the two germline ends. Germline V gives CDR1 LGHNA, CDR2 YSLEER. The CDR3 consists of 12 residues. CDR3 protein: CASSQEGQPQHF. The CDR3 nucleotides are TGCGCCAGCAGCCAAGAGGGTCAGCCCCAGCATTTT.

This clonotype occurred many times. The rearrangement links TRBV7-2 to TRBJ1-1; D unclear. This CDR3 contains 14 residues. Germline CDR1 SGHTA, CDR2 FQGNSA. The V and J ends lost 0 bases and 1 base respectively, with 6 bases between them. The CDR3 loop is CASSLAWENTEAFF. The CDR3 region has the DNA TGTGCCAGCAGCTTAGCGTGGGAGAACACTGAAGCTTTCTTT.

In its sample, this clonotype was seen many times. The V gene is TRBV12-3 or TRBV12-4, the J gene TRBJ2-3; TRBD2 agrees at 14 bases. Trimming took 5 bases from V and 2 from J; bases not matched to a gene: 3. The CDR3 runs 16 residues. The CDR3 protein is CASSRLAGGHTDTQYF. The CDR3 coding sequence is TGTGCCAGCAGTCGACTAGCGGGGGGGCACACAGATACGCAGTATTTT.

In this sample, this clonotype turned up a few times. This chain uses TRBV18 with TRBJ2-7; D uncertain. The CDR3 is 12 residues long. The V end lost 0 bases, the J end lost 4 bases, and 4 bases lay between the germline ends. CDR1 and CDR2 from the germline V gene are KGHSH and LQKENI. For the CDR3, the DNA is TGTGCCAGCTCACCACCGGGGTACGAGCAGTACTTC. Protein: CASSPPGYEQYF.

This clonotype was recorded at least ten times. The chain couples TRBV28 to TRBJ2-2, with D possibly being TRBD1 (6 bases). Deletions cut 3 bases from V and 5 bases from J, with 31 bases between. CDR3 size: 21 residues. Germline loops: CDR1 MDHEN, CDR2 SYDVKM. The CDR3 is CASSFFAASRLRQVLTGELFF. The CDR3 DNA follows: TGTGCCAGCAGTTTTTTTGCGGCATCACGGTTGAGACAGGTGTTAACCGGGGAGCTGTTTTTT.

This clonotype was counted at least ten times. V is TRBV4-1 and J is TRBJ1-6; TRBD1 aligns across 7 bases. CDR1 is MGHRA and CDR2 is YSYEKL in the germline V gene. V lost 5 bases, J lost 1 base, and 8 bases stayed unmatched. This CDR3 has 17 residues. The CDR3 protein is CASSFLTGESYNSPLHF. The DNA of the CDR3 is TGCGCCAGCAGCTTTCTTACAGGGGAATCCTATAATTCACCCCTCCACTTT.

This clonotype has at least ten counts. The chain recombines TRBV21-1 with TRBJ2-7; the table gives TRBD2 as D, unverified against the DNA. TRBV21-1 is assigned pseudogene status. CDR3 size: 16 residues. This CDR3 reads CASSKRVGGFSYEQYV. As DNA, the CDR3 is TGTGCCAGCAGCAAACGGGTGGGAGGCTTCTCCTACGAGCAGTACGTC.

The sample holds many counts of this clonotype. The rearrangement joins TRBV10-3 to TRBJ2-2; D assignment may be TRBD1 or TRBD2 (5 bases each). The CDR3 runs to 15 residues. The V gene lost 7 bases and the J gene lost 0 bases, with 12 bases spanning the gap. Germline V gene data show CDR1 as ENHRY and CDR2 as SYGVKD. As DNA, the CDR3 is TGTGCCATCAAGATCGGGACCTCGAACACCGGGGAGCTGTTTTTT. It encodes CAIKIGTSNTGELFF.

Remarks on this clonotype: A much larger clone sits a single nucleotide away, making a read error possible. The V gene is TRBV5-1, the J gene TRBJ2-2; 8 bases fit TRBD2. The CDR3 spans 18 residues. CDR1 SGHRS and CDR2 YFSETQ come from the germline V gene. The chain's CDR3 is CANSSTNRTSSNTGELFF. The CDR3 DNA follows: TGCGCCAACAGCTCCACGAACCGGACTAGCTCGAACACCGGGGAGCTGTTTTTT.

This clonotype has a count of ten or more. The chain couples TRBV5-1 to TRBJ2-5; 15 bases map to TRBD2. The CDR3 runs 18 residues. Per germline, CDR1 SGHRS and CDR2 YFSETQ. Unmatched junction bases numbered 7, after V lost 2 bases and J lost 2 bases. The CDR3 region is CASSFGLAGGPGQETQYF. DNA of the CDR3: TGCGCCAGCAGCTTCGGACTAGCGGGGGGGCCGGGGCAAGAGACCCAGTACTTC.

This clonotype was seen many times. This chain uses TRBV23-1 with TRBJ2-2; 7 bases are shared with TRBD1. TRBV23-1 is treated as an ORF (open reading frame) with a function not yet certain. After removal of 4 bases from V and 5 bases from J, the junction contained 7 bases not matched to a gene. The CDR3 has 15 amino acids. CDR3 DNA: TGCGCCAGCAGTCCGCGACAGGGTGGGACCGGGGAGCTGTTTTTT. It is translated as CASSPRQGGTGELFF.

This clonotype was detected many times. As DNA, the CDR3 is TGTGCCAGCAGTCTCGACCAAAGTAGACAGACGGTGTTTTTT. Its translation: CASSLDQSRQTVFF. V and J are TRBV6-5 and TRBJ1-4, with D perhaps matching TRBD1 (5 bases). Germline-derived CDR1 and CDR2 are MNHEY and SVGAGI. The CDR3 extends over 14 amino acids. V gave up 5 bases and J gave up 15 bases, with 22 bases separating them.